These 12 T cell receptor beta chains originate from one sample sequenced in a study of T cell repertoires in cytomegalovirus infection. These receptors have no identified antigens. TCRdb recomputed calls from the reads with MiXCR, one row per CDR3 protein. This table has around 900,000 distinct CDR3 sequences, about a third appearing once. The sample in question was cultured CD8+ T cells from PBMCs, obtained from culture after CMV antigen stimulation. These receptors were collected from a human donor in good health (CMV status not recorded). Some clones in this sample may be carry-over from other donors' samples.

This clonotype was found a few times. This rearrangement joins TRBV6-2 or TRBV6-3 to TRBJ2-7; D is perhaps TRBD2 (5 bases). CDR1 MNHEY and CDR2 SVGEGT come from the germline V gene. V was shortened by 2 bases and J by 5 bases, with 7 bases between the two germline ends. The CDR3 has 12 residues. The CDR3 sequence is CASSYTGNEQYV. In DNA form, the CDR3 reads TGTGCCAGCAGTTACACGGGGAACGAGCAGTACGTC.

V gene TRBV12-3 or TRBV12-4 combines with J gene TRBJ1-2; D gene ambiguous. The V and J ends lost 3 bases and 6 bases respectively, with 11 bases between them. The length of the CDR3 is 13 residues. The CDR3 DNA sequence: TGTGCCAGCAGTTTTCGTTGGAAGGATGGCTACACCTTC. This sequence encodes CASSFRWKDGYTF.

The chain recombines TRBV7-6 with TRBJ1-6; 11 bases are shared with TRBD1. The CDR3 has 17 amino acids. In germline, CDR1 is SGHVS, CDR2 FNYEAQ. The J segment lost 5 bases and the V segment lost 5 bases, leaving 8 bases of the junction unmatched. The chain's CDR3 is CASSLRTGGSNNSPLHF. The CDR3 coding sequence is TGTGCCAGCAGCCTAAGGACAGGGGGCTCTAATAATTCACCCCTCCACTTT.

This clonotype has just a few counts. J is TRBJ2-1 and V is TRBV27; D gene ambiguous. V gave up 2 bases and J gave up 6 bases, with 8 bases separating them. The CDR3 has 13 residues. CDR1 MNHEY and CDR2 SMNVEV come from the germline V gene (reference sequence). This CDR3 is CASSLGEPNEQFF. The CDR3 DNA follows: TGTGCCAGCAGTTTAGGCGAACCCAATGAGCAGTTCTTC.

The chain recombines TRBV20-1 with TRBJ1-5; D gene uncertain. The germline CDR1 and CDR2 sequences are DFQATT and SNEGSKA (reference sequence). Between the trimmed V and J ends, which lost 0 bases and 0 bases, there was a span of 6 bases. This CDR3 spans 14 amino acids. CDR3 sequence reads: CSARDPSSNQPQHF. CDR3 nucleotides: TGCAGTGCTAGAGATCCCAGTAGCAATCAGCCCCAGCATTTT.

This chain connects TRBV7-8 to TRBJ2-7, with a tentative D call TRBD2 (6 bases). Germline assignment: CDR1 SGHVS and CDR2 FQNEAQ. Trimming left V 3 bases short and J 5 bases short, with 11 bases between. CDR3 size: 13 residues. For the CDR3, the DNA is TGTGCCAGCAGCTTTCGCGGGATCAACGAGCAGTACGTC. Its protein is CASSFRGINEQYV.

CDR3 region: CASSSPQYDSNTGELFF. For the CDR3, the DNA is TGCGCCAGCAGCTCCCCTCAATACGACTCGAACACCGGGGAGCTGTTTTTT. This chain joins TRBV5-1 and TRBJ2-2; D is unclear. Deletions cut 3 bases from V and 0 bases from J, with 15 bases between. The germline V gene has CDR1 SGHRS and CDR2 YFSETQ. The CDR3 contains 17 residues.

This chain joins TRBV7-9 and TRBJ2-7; D call uncertain. This CDR3 has 14 residues. Germline assignment: CDR1 SEHNR and CDR2 FQNEAQ (reference sequence). Trimming cost V 6 bases and J 2 bases, with 14 bases left between them. CDR3 in DNA: TGTGCCAGCAGGGATACCGGGTCGACCTACGAGCAGTACTTC. Its protein product is CASRDTGSTYEQYF.

The rearrangement uses TRBV4-2 and TRBJ1-1; D gene uncertain. Trimming shortened V by 4 bases and J by 1 base, and 13 bases separated the two germline ends. The CDR3 length is 15 residues. Germline values: CDR1 LGHNA, CDR2 YNFKEQ. In DNA form, the CDR3 reads TGTGCCAGCAGCCCTTGGAGGACCGCGAACACTGAAGCTTTCTTT. It is translated as CASSPWRTANTEAFF.

V is TRBV6-2 or TRBV6-3 and J is TRBJ1-1; possible D gene TRBD1, 6 bases. Deletions cut 0 bases from V and 5 bases from J, with 13 bases between. The CDR3 spans 15 residues. Germline CDR1 reads MNHEY; CDR2 reads SVGEGT. Here the CDR3 DNA reads TGTGCCAGCAGTTACTCGAAAAGGGGGTCGACTGAAGCTTTCTTT. It codes for CASSYSKRGSTEAFF.

This clonotype was detected a few times. The rearrangement joins TRBV2 to TRBJ1-2; D uncertain. The CDR3 totals 14 residues. Per the germline V gene, CDR1 is SNHLY and CDR2 is FYNNEI. Trimming removed 7 bases at V and 4 bases at J, with 16 bases between. CDR3 sequence: CASTPREQAYGYTF. In DNA, the CDR3 is TGTGCCAGCACCCCGCGGGAGCAGGCCTATGGCTACACCTTC.

This clonotype appeared many times. The genes are TRBV7-4 and TRBJ2-3, with 7 nucleotides matching TRBD1. The V and J ends lost 4 bases and 10 bases, in that order; junction bases with no gene match: 14. The CDR3 sequence is 15 residues long. Germline-derived CDR1 and CDR2 are SGHVT and SQSDAQ. CDR3 sequence reads: CASSYRLGQDPSQYF. CDR3 nucleotide sequence: TGTGCCAGCAGCTATCGCCTCGGACAGGACCCATCGCAGTATTTT.